This is a list of T cell receptor beta chains from one sample in a study of shared clonotypes between healthy human individuals. Assay used: immunoSEQ multiplex PCR; TCRdb lists only in-frame clones, some missing. The repertoire includes about 680,000 clones, roughly 72% of them detected once, and around 2% sits in the top ten. The specimen was memory CD4+ T cells sorted from blood. The receptors stem from a woman in her twenties or thirties in good health. Each CDR3 is given with its conserved first and last residue. The D gene is left open where the match is weak. The listing skips clone size in some rows; elsewhere it reads once, few, many or a size class.

V gene	J gene	clone size	D gene	CDR3 protein	CDR3 DNA
TRBV28	TRBJ1-4	-	-	CASSSKRTNEKLFF	TGTGCCAGCAGTTCGAAACGGACTAATGAAAAACTGTTTTTT
TRBV28	TRBJ2-1	-	-	CASMERPNEQFF	TGTGCCAGCATGGAGCGGCCCAATGAGCAGTTCTTC
TRBV30	TRBJ1-3	-	-	CAWSPGTGYGNTIYF	TGTGCCTGGAGCCCCGGGACTGGGTATGGAAACACCATATATTTT
TRBV11-2	TRBJ2-7	-	-	CASSPQVEQYF	TGTGCCAGCAGCCCCCAGGTCGAGCAGTACTTC
TRBV5-4	TRBJ2-2	few	-	CASSLVGAGELFF	TGTGCCAGCAGCTTGGTGGGGGCCGGGGAGCTGTTTTTT
TRBV28	TRBJ1-2	-	-	CASSYLLSDGYTF	TGTGCCAGCAGTTACCTACTCTCTGATGGCTACACCTTC
TRBV18	TRBJ1-4	-	-	CASSRHERDEKLFF	TGTGCCAGCTCACGTCACGAACGGGATGAAAAACTGTTTTTT
TRBV28	TRBJ1-3	-	-	CASSFVGPRNTIYF	TGTGCCAGCAGTTTCGTTGGCCCCAGAAACACCATATATTTT
TRBV19	TRBJ2-1	-	-	CASSPGRPGNEQFF	TGTGCCAGTAGCCCGGGACGGCCAGGCAATGAGCAGTTCTTC
TRBV5-1	TRBJ1-2	-	-	CASSRQEGDYGYTF	TGCGCCAGCAGCCGCCAGGAGGGGGACTATGGCTACACCTTC
TRBV7-3	TRBJ1-1	-	TRBD1	CASSQGGLGTEAFF	TGTGCCAGCAGCCAGGGGGGGCTGGGCACTGAAGCTTTCTTT
TRBV19	TRBJ2-3	once	TRBD2	CASTTLKREGLRTQYF	TGTGCCAGTACCACGCTAAAGCGGGAGGGGCTGAGAACGCAGTATTTT
TRBV5-1	TRBJ1-2	-	-	CASSLDGDGYTF	TGCGCCAGCAGCTTGGACGGGGATGGCTACACCTTC
TRBV19	TRBJ1-5	-	TRBD1	CASSKRDSPRNQPQHF	TGTGCCAGTAGTAAGAGGGACAGCCCTAGGAATCAGCCCCAGCATTTT
TRBV2	TRBJ2-7	-	-	CASSQGWGPYEQYF	TGTGCCAGCAGCCAAGGGTGGGGACCCTACGAGCAGTACTTC
TRBV18	TRBJ1-2	-	-	CASSTSPAGYGYTF	TGTGCCAGCTCCACCTCCCCAGCGGGCTATGGCTACACCTTC
TRBV28	TRBJ1-5	once	-	CASSLPGRGQPQHF	TGTGCCAGCAGTTTGCCCGGGCGAGGTCAGCCCCAGCATTTT
TRBV10-3	TRBJ2-3	few	TRBD2	CAISGLAADTQYF	TGTGCCATCAGTGGACTAGCCGCAGATACGCAGTATTTT
TRBV28	TRBJ2-2	-	-	CASREESGELFF	TGTGCCAGCAGGGAGGAGTCAGGGGAGCTGTTTTTT
TRBV5-1	TRBJ2-2	-	TRBD2	CASSLGLAWYSGELFF	TGCGCCAGCAGCTTAGGACTAGCGTGGTATTCCGGGGAGCTGTTTTTT
TRBV29-1	TRBJ1-2	few	TRBD1	CSANEHDRGGYTF	TGCAGCGCCAACGAACACGACAGGGGCGGCTACACCTTC
TRBV7-8	TRBJ2-4	-	-	CASSWGGVNIQYF	TGTGCCAGCAGCTGGGGCGGGGTCAACATTCAGTACTTC
TRBV7-9	TRBJ2-1	-	-	CASSLGMDNEQFF	TGTGCCAGCAGCTTAGGGATGGACAATGAGCAGTTCTTC
TRBV7-3	TRBJ1-3	-	-	CASSLGGSSGNTIYF	TGTGCCAGCAGCCTCGGGGGGAGTAGTGGAAACACCATATATTTT